The T cell receptor (beta chain) under discussion was sequenced for a study of control samples from healthy donors and cancer patients. Repertoires were generated with immunoSEQ multiplex PCR, while TCRdb's copy carries only in-frame clones and drops some. The profile covers approximately 37,000 clones, with 65% to 85% appearing a single time and 20% to 25% taken by the ten largest. V gave up 5 bases and J gave up 7 bases; unmatched junction bases: 9. CDR1 is SGHNT, CDR2 YENEEA, per germline. The length of the CDR3 is 16 residues. The sample consisted of PBMCs. The chain uses TRBV11-3 and TRBJ2-2, with 11 nucleotides matching TRBD2. The sequence was collected from a woman aged 60-75 years with lung cancer. The CDR3 loop is CASSLSGGADGGELFF. The CDR3 DNA follows: TGTGCCAGCAGCCTTAGCGGGGGGGCCGATGGCGGGGAGCTGTTTTTT.